This T cell receptor (beta chain) originates from a study of shared clonotypes between healthy human individuals (TCRdb year 2020). About the study as a whole: The cohort included three men and two women between 18 and 49 years of age. For each donor, three plates each were used for CD4 naive and CD4 memory, two plates were used for CD8 naive, and one plate was used for CD8 memory. To estimate repertoire size and how much clonotypes are shared between individuals, the study performed deep sequencing of blood TCR repertoires from a few healthy adults. Different laboratories and diverse techniques were used to prepare libraries and sequence TCR repertoires, to increase sequencing depth and limit assay-specific biases. Leukapheresis yielded between about 0.9 and 8.9 billion PBMCs per donor.

TCR CDR3 regions were amplified from genomic DNA by multiplex PCR using the deep immunoSEQ assay. For each cell subset, the extracted genomic DNA was distributed evenly across all wells of several immunoSEQ 96-well plates, and each plate served as one replicate. For sorted subsets, each replicate PCR was loaded with 200 ng genomic DNA, equivalent to 25,000 to 35,000 T cell genomes. Purified libraries were quantified with a Qubit 3.0 fluorometer, sized on a Bioanalyzer 2100, and re-quantified with the KAPA Library Quantification kit. Every immunoSEQ 96-well plate was sequenced on a separate single-read 150-cycle Illumina NextSeq 550 flow cell. Per the source publication's procedure: The immunoSEQ output contained only junctional sequences without quality scores, so filtering could not match that applied to full-length reads. To assign V/J genes and CDR3, sequences were annotated using PyIR, a Python wrapper for IgBLAST v1.9, with IMGT germline references. Reads with weak V/J assignments (E-value above 1e-6), missing CDR3, stop codons, out-of-frame junctions, or ambiguous translated residues were removed. V3J clonotypes were defined as sequences sharing an identical inferred V gene, J gene, and CDR3 amino acid sequence. The percentage overlap between two repertoires was calculated by dividing the number of shared unique clonotypes by the size of the smaller repertoire. Richness of each repertoire was evaluated using RTK rarefaction, the Chao1 estimator, and Recon v2.1 estimates of unobserved clonotypes. For all TCRbeta clonotypes obtained by the gDNA method from four donors, generation probabilities were computed with OLGA. TCRdb retrieved this table from immuneACCESS and kept in-frame rearrangements only. Not all clones are present; in checked studies, unresolved V genes account for under half, and no reason is known for the remainder. The V and J calls and clone size are taken from that table; D and trimming were inferred from the DNA. The sample table lists over a million clones, 95% to 99% of them with a count of one. Less than 0.55% of the sample comes from the top ten.

According to the germline V gene (reference sequence), CDR1 reads GTSNPN and CDR2 reads SVGIG. V was cut back by 4 bases and J by 0 bases, leaving a gap of 15 bases between them. Taken from cysteine to phenylalanine, the CDR3 has 15 residues. The CDR3 DNA has 45 bases and is translated from base 1. The donors were healthy, HIV-negative adults with no recently reported acute infections or vaccinations. Every donor was a Caucasian adult residing in Nashville, Tennessee, USA. CD4+ T cells were enriched through magnetic negative selection, after which naive cells were positively selected on CD45RA and the remaining negative fraction served as the memory subset. Blood was obtained by leukapheresis, after which PBMCs were separated by Ficoll-Histopaque density gradient centrifugation and cryopreserved in liquid nitrogen vapor phase. Analytical flow cytometry was used to check the purity and quantity of every magnetically sorted T cell population. Genomic DNA was isolated from each sorted fraction and quantified by UV absorbance on a Nanodrop 2000c.

With respect to this clone: The target of this receptor is not known. Qualities for individual bases were not recorded, and no much larger clone is one base off.

Findings and caveats that apply to the study as a whole: Based on pairwise subsampling, the degree of clonotype sharing among donors was expected to be affected by sequencing depth. Larger estimated clonotype richness was generally found for naive subsets than for memory subsets. Compared with non-shared clonotypes, the clonotypes found in all four sorted-subset donors had higher generation probabilities. When four donors were compared, the shared fraction of clonotypes was about 5% for naive CD4, approximately 3.5% for naive CD8, more than 2% for memory CD4, and 0.4% for memory CD8. The small number of donors limited the genetic and exposure-history diversity represented. Only blood was sampled, and tissue TCR repertoires likely differ from those in blood. Rarefaction of sorted-subset datasets indicated incomplete sequencing despite the large sequencing depth.

Sequencing was performed on naive CD4+ T cells sorted from blood. Taken with the paper, the label for cell subset or site translates to: CD45RA+ positively selected. The chain is encoded by TRBV30 joined to TRBJ1-1, with the D gene not clear enough to name. This receptor was identified in a young man in good health. The CDR3 protein: CAWTPTSLMNTEAFF. DNA sequence: TGTGCCTGGACTCCCACTAGCCTCATGAACACTGAAGCTTTCTTT. With the portions outside the CDR3 filled from the reference TRBV30 and TRBJ1-1 genes, the complete variable region becomes SQTIHQWPATLVQPVGSPLSLECTVEGTSNPNLYWYRQAAGRGLQLLFYSVGIGQISSEVPQNLSASRPQDRQFILSSKKLLLSDSGFYLCAWTPTSLMNTEAFFGQGTRLTVV.